Listed below are T cell receptor beta chains from one sample, sequenced in a study of T-cell memory formation after mild COVID-19. TCRdb re-called the 5' RACE reads through MiXCR, storing one row per CDR3 protein. This sample has nearly 110,000 distinct CDR3 sequences; over 13% occur once, and the top ten carry approximately 43%. The source material was PBMCs or a T cell subset sorted from them (not recorded which). The receptor set was obtained from a young man who had mild COVID-19 (a few samples of this study predate the infection). Cell type and time point are not known. The CDR3 runs from the conserved cysteine through the conserved F or W. A D gene is named only where the DNA matches it firmly. Where a row states a size, it is once, few, many or the class of an expanded clone; other rows omit it.

>-|TRBV6-5|-|TRBJ2-1
CASSYLSLAYNEQFF
TGTGCCAGCAGTTATTTGAGTTTAGCCTACAATGAGCAGTTCTTC
>-|TRBV4-1|-|TRBJ2-7
CASSQVYGSSYEQYF
TGCGCCAGCAGCCAAGTTTACGGAAGCTCCTACGAGCAGTACTTC
>-|TRBV7-3|TRBD2|TRBJ2-1
CASSVGGTSYNEQLF
TGTGCCAGCAGCGTCGGGGGGACCTCCTACAATGAGCAGTTATTC
>few|TRBV6-2/TRBV6-3|-|TRBJ2-1
CASIAPNEQFF
TGTGCCAGCATAGCTCCCAATGAGCAGTTCTTC
>many|TRBV4-1|-|TRBJ2-7
CASSLGRGEQYF
TGCGCCAGCAGCCTGGGCCGTGGCGAGCAGTACTTC
>-|TRBV10-3|-|TRBJ2-7
CAISMTDEQYF
TGTGCCATCAGTATGACGGACGAGCAGTACTTC
>few|TRBV5-1|-|TRBJ2-5
CASSPWDSQETQYF
TGCGCCAGCAGCCCTTGGGACTCCCAAGAGACCCAGTACTTC
>many|TRBV10-2|-|TRBJ2-1
CASRVGGAAGQFF
TGCGCCAGTAGGGTTGGTGGGGCGGCGGGGCAGTTCTTC
>few|TRBV5-1|TRBD1|TRBJ2-7
CASSLDRTGAAYEQYF
TGCGCCAGCAGCTTGGACCGGACAGGGGCGGCCTACGAGCAGTACTTC
>few|TRBV7-3|-|TRBJ2-3
CASTNGDTQYF
TGTGCCAGCACCAATGGAGATACGCAGTATTTT
>few|TRBV7-9|-|TRBJ1-1
CASSNGNTEAFF
TGTGCCAGCAGCAATGGGAACACTGAAGCTTTCTTT
>few|TRBV11-2|TRBD2|TRBJ2-1
CASSSYLAGEGNEQFF
TGTGCCAGCAGCTCCTATCTAGCGGGGGAAGGTAATGAGCAGTTCTTC
>many|TRBV6-1|-|TRBJ2-7
CASSELGSYEQYF
TGTGCCAGCAGTGAATTGGGTTCCTACGAGCAGTACTTC
>-|TRBV12-3/TRBV12-4|TRBD1|TRBJ2-2
CASTDPGQGSGELFF
TGTGCCAGCACCGACCCCGGACAGGGATCCGGGGAGCTGTTTTTT
>-|TRBV7-6|TRBD1|TRBJ2-2
CASSRGQWAGELFF
TGTGCCAGCAGCCGGGGACAGTGGGCCGGGGAGCTGTTTTTT
>few|TRBV5-1|-|TRBJ2-3
CASSLAATRTDTQYF
TGCGCCAGCAGCTTGGCAGCCACACGCACAGATACGCAGTATTTT
>-|TRBV28|TRBD2|TRBJ2-5
CASSRSGLAGVVQETQYF
TGTGCCAGTTCGAGATCGGGACTAGCGGGGGTCGTCCAAGAGACCCAGTACTTC
>few|TRBV20-1|-|TRBJ2-3
CSVCHTQYF
TGCAGTGTTTGCCATACGCAGTATTTT
>-|TRBV20-1|-|TRBJ2-3
CSAWAGSTDTQYF
TGCAGTGCGTGGGCGGGAAGCACAGATACGCAGTATTTT
>few|TRBV7-9|-|TRBJ1-6
CASSLERGTSYNSPLHF
TGTGCCAGCAGCTTAGAGAGGGGGACCTCCTATAATTCACCCCTCCACTTT
>-|TRBV27|-|TRBJ2-3
CASSWGFAGRTDTQYF
TGTGCCAGCAGTTGGGGCTTCGCGGGGCGCACAGATACGCAGTATTTT
>-|TRBV12-3/TRBV12-4|TRBD1|TRBJ1-1
CASRRTGGEAFF
TGTGCCAGCAGGAGAACAGGGGGAGAAGCTTTCTTT
>few|TRBV7-9|-|TRBJ1-1
CASSPWNTEAFF
TGTGCCAGCAGCCCCTGGAACACTGAAGCTTTCTTT
>few|TRBV12-3/TRBV12-4|-|TRBJ1-3
CASSLVGLRTGNTIYF
TGTGCCAGCAGTTTAGTAGGGCTTAGGACTGGAAACACCATATATTTT
>-|TRBV7-9|-|TRBJ2-1
CASSLEPAEEQFF
TGTGCCAGCAGCTTAGAACCGGCCGAAGAGCAGTTCTTC
>many|TRBV29-1|-|TRBJ2-1
CSVEFSRGSNEQFF
TGCAGCGTTGAGTTTTCGCGGGGAAGCAATGAGCAGTTCTTC